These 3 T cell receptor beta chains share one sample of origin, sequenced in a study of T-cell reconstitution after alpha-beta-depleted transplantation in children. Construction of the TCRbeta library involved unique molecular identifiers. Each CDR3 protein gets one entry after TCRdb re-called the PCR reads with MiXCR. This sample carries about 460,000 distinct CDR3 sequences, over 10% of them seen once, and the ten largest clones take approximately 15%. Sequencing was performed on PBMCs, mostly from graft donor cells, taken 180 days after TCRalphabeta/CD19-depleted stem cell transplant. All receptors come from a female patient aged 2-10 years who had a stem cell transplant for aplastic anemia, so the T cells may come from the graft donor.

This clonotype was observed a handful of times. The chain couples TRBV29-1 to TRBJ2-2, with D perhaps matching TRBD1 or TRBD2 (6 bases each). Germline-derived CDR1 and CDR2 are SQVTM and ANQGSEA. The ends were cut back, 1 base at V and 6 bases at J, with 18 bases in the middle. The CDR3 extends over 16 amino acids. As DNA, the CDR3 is TGCAGCGTTGAAGCCCGCCGGGGGCGGGTCCCCGGGGAGCTGTTTTTT. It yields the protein CSVEARRGRVPGELFF.

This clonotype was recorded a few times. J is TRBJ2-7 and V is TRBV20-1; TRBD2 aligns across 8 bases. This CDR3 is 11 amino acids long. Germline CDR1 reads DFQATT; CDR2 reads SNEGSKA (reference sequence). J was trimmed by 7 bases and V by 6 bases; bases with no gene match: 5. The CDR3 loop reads CSARTSGEQYF. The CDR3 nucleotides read TGCAGTGCGAGAACTAGCGGTGAGCAGTACTTC.

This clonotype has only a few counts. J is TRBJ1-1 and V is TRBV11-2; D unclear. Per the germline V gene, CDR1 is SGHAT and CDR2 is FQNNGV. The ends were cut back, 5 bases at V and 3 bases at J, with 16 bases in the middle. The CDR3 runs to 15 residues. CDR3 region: CASSRGGPAYTEAFF. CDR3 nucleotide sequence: TGTGCCAGCAGCCGAGGCGGCCCAGCATACACTGAAGCTTTCTTT.